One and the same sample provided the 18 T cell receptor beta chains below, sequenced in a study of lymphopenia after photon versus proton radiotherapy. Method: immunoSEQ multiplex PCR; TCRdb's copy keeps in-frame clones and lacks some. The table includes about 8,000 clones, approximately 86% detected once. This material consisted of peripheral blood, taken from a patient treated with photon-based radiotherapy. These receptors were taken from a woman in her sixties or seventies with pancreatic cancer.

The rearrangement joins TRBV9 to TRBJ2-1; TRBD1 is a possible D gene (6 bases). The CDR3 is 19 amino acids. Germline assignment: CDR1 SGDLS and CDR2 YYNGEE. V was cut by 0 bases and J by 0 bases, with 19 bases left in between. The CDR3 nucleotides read TGTGCCAGCAGCGTAGCCACCGGCACAGGGCTGAGCTCCTACAATGAGCAGTTCTTC. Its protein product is CASSVATGTGLSSYNEQFF.

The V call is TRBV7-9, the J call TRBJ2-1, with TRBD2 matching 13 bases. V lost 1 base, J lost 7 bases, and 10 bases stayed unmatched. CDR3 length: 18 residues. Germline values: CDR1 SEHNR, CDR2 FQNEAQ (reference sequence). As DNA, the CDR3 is TGTGCCAGCAGCTTAGAGTTACTAGCGGGAGGGCCAGGAAATGAGCAGTTCTTC. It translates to CASSLELLAGGPGNEQFF.

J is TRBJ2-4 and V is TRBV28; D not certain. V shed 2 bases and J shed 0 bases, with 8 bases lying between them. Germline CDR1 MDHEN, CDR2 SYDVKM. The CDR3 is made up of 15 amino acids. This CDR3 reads CASSLQAIAKNIQYF. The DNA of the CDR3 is TGTGCCAGCAGTTTACAGGCAATAGCCAAAAACATTCAGTACTTC. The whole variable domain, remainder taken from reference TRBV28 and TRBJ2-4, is DVKVTQSSRYLVKRTGEKVFLECVQDMDHENMFWYRQDPGLGLRLIYFSYDVKMKEKGDIPEGYSVSREKKERFSLILESASTNQTSMYLCASSLQAIAKNIQYFGAGTRLSVL.

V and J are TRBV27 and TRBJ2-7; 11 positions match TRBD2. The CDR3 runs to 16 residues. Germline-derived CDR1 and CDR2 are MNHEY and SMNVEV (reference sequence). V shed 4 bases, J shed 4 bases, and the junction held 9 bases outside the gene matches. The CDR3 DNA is TGTGCCAGCAGTTCCCCCCTCACTAGCGGGAGTTACGAGCAGTACTTC. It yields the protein CASSSPLTSGSYEQYF.

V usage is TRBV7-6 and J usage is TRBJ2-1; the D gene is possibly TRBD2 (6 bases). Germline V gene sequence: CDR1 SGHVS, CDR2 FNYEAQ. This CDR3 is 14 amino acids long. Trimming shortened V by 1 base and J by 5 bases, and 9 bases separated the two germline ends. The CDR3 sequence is CASSLGGLDNEQFF. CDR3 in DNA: TGTGCCAGCAGCTTAGGGGGACTGGACAATGAGCAGTTCTTC.

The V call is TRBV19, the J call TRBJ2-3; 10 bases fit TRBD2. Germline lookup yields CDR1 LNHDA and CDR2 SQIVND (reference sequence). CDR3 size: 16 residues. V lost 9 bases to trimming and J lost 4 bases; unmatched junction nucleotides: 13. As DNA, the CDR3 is TGTGCCAGCAGATCCGGGCCTAGCGGGAGCCCAGATACGCAGTATTTT. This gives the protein CASRSGPSGSPDTQYF.

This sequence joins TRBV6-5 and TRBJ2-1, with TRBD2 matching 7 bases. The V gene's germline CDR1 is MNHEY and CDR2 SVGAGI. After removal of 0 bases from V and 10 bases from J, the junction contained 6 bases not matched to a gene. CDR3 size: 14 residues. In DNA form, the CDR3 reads TGTGCCAGCAGTTACTCGGAAGGCGGGGGAGAGCAGTTCTTC. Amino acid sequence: CASSYSEGGGEQFF.

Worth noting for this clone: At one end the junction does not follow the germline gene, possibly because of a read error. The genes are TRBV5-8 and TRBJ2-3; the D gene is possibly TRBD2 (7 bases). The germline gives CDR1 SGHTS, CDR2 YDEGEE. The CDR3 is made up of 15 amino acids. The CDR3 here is CASTLGGGLGDTQYF. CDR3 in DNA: TGTGCCAGCACCTTGGGAGGGGGATTAGGAGATACGCAGTATTTT.

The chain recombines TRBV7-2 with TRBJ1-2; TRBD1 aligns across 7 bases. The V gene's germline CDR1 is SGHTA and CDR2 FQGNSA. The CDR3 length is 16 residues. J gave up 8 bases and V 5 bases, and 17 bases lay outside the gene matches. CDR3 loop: CASSPQGGAERRGYTF. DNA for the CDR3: TGTGCCAGCAGCCCGCAGGGGGGGGCGGAGAGACGCGGCTACACCTTC.

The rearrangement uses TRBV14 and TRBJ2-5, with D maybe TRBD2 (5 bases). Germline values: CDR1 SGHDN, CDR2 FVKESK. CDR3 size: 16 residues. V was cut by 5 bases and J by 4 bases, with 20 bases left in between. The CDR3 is CASSTQMVTGIETQYF. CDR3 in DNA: TGTGCCAGCAGCACCCAAATGGTAACGGGAATAGAGACCCAGTACTTC.

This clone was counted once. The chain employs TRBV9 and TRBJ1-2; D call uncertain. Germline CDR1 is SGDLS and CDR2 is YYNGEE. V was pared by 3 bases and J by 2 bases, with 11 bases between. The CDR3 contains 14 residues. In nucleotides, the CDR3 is TGTGCCAGCAGCGGGCCCCGGTTAAACTATGGCTACACCTTC. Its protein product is CASSGPRLNYGYTF.

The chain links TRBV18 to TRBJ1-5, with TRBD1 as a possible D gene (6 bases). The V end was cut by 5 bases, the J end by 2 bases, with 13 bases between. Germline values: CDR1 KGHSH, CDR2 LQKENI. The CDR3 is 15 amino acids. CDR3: CASSSGVGGNQPQHF. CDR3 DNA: TGTGCCAGCTCATCAGGGGTCGGGGGCAATCAGCCCCAGCATTTT.

Here the CDR3 DNA reads TGTGCCAGTAGTATCGGAGGCTCTAATGAAAAACTGTTTTTT. Translating it yields CASSIGGSNEKLFF. This chain links TRBV19 with TRBJ1-4; no clear D. This CDR3 has 14 residues. The V gene lost 3 bases and the J gene lost 3 bases, with 8 bases spanning the gap. The germline V gene has CDR1 LNHDA and CDR2 SQIVND (reference sequence).

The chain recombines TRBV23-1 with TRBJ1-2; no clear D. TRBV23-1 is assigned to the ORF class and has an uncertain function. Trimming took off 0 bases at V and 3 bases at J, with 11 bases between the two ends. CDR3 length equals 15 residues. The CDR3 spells CASSQSSGEDYGYTF. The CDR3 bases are TGCGCCAGCAGTCAATCTTCTGGGGAAGACTATGGCTACACCTTC.

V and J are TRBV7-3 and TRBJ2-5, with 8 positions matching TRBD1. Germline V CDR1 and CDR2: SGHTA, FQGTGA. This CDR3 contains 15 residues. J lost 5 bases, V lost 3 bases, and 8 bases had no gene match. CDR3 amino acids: CASSLTGQGGETQYF. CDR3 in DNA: TGTGCCAGCAGCTTGACAGGACAGGGTGGGGAGACCCAGTACTTC.

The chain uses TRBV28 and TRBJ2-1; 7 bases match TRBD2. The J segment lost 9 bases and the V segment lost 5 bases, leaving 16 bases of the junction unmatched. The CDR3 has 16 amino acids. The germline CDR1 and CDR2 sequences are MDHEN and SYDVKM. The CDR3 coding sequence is TGTGCCAGCAGTCCCCGGGGTAGCGGGCGTCTCGGTGAGCAGTTCTTC. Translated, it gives CASSPRGSGRLGEQFF.

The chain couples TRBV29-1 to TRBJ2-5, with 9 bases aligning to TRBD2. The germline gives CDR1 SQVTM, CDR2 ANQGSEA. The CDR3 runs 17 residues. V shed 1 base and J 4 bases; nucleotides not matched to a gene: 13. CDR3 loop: CSVEGDPIAGDGETQYF. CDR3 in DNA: TGCAGCGTTGAAGGTGACCCAATAGCGGGAGACGGAGAGACCCAGTACTTC. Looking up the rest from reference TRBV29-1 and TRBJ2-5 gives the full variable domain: SAVISQKPSRDICQRGTSLTIQCQVDSQVTMMFWYRQQPGQSLTLIATANQGSEATYESGFVIDKFPISRPNLTFSTLTVSNMSPEDSSIYLCSVEGDPIAGDGETQYFGPGTRLLVL.

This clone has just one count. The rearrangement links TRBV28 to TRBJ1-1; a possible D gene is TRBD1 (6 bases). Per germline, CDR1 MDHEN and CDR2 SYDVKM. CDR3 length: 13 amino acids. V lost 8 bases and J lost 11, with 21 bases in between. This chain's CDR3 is CASHKGGGTSAFF. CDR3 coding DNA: TGTGCCAGCCACAAGGGAGGGGGGACCTCGGCTTTCTTT.